This TCR beta chain originates from a study of CD8+ T cells in alopecia areata. Turning to the study itself: A regimen of oral tofacitinib, 5 to 10 mg twice daily, was given to treated patients. A 6-month period off drug followed tofacitinib, which lasted 6 to 18 months. Study-level points and caveats: Scalp sample data also include resident alphabeta T cells from normal skin.

The CDR3 is 14 amino acids. The trim removed 10 bases at V and 6 bases at J, leaving 15 bases unmatched. Germline CDR1 reads KGHSH; CDR2 reads LQKENI. Researchers gathered lesional scalp punch biopsies and peripheral blood from patients with alopecia areata. Once RNA had been extracted, it was reverse transcribed into cDNA to act as the sequencing template. Assay used: immunoSEQ multiplex PCR; TCRdb lists only in-frame clones, some missing. The sample includes more than 110,000 clones, roughly 53% of them seen just once. Turning to this clone: Its target is unknown.

Here the sequenced sample was CD4+ T cells sorted from blood, taken at week 0. The source is a human donor with alopecia areata. The J gene is TRBJ2-7, the V gene TRBV18; 7 nucleotides align to TRBD2. This CDR3 reads CATGREGFVSEQYF. The CDR3 DNA reads as TGTGCCACTGGCAGGGAGGGATTTGTAAGCGAGCAGTACTTC.